This T cell receptor (beta chain) was sequenced in a study of beta chain features in type 1 diabetes. All of the isolated RNA was reverse transcribed, so expressed TCRB transcripts were sequenced. Sequencing used immunoSEQ multiplex PCR; TCRdb keeps in-frame clones, though not all of them. Of about 130,000 clones listed, around 8.7% are singletons. CDR3 length: 14 amino acids. Germline CDR1 and CDR2: SGDLS and YYNGEE. V was pared by 3 bases and J by 5 bases, with 4 bases of the junction left unmatched. Sequencing was done on a sample of central memory CD4+ T cells from blood. The chain links TRBV9 to TRBJ2-5; 10 bases are a match to TRBD1. The source is a man aged 18 to 29 in good health. CDR3 in DNA: TGTGCCAGCAGCGCCGGGACAGGGGTCGAGACCCAGTACTTC. It is translated as CASSAGTGVETQYF.